This T cell receptor (beta chain) was sequenced in a study of neurological immune-mediated disorders. Noted time point: longitudinal time-point 1 (baseline). Stored at -80 C, 2 million PBMCs were the source of the unsorted libraries. 5'RACE with 10-nucleotide random UMIs produced the cDNA. Each CDR3 protein is one row after TCRdb ran MiXCR on the 5' RACE reads. This table holds tens of thousands of distinct CDR3 sequences, 9.5% to 13% found once. This clonotype was picked up many times. CDR3 length: 15 residues. Trimming took off 0 bases at V and 2 bases at J, with 12 bases between the two ends. Germline V gives CDR1 SGHKS, CDR2 YYEKEE (reference sequence).

The V and J genes are TRBV5-5 and TRBJ2-7; D is ambiguous. This clonotype originated in a man aged 25 to 40 in good health. Sequencing was performed on PBMCs. CDR3 nucleotides: TGTGCCAGCAGCTTGGGATGGGCAGCCGCCTACGAGCAGTACTTC. This codes for CASSLGWAAAYEQYF.